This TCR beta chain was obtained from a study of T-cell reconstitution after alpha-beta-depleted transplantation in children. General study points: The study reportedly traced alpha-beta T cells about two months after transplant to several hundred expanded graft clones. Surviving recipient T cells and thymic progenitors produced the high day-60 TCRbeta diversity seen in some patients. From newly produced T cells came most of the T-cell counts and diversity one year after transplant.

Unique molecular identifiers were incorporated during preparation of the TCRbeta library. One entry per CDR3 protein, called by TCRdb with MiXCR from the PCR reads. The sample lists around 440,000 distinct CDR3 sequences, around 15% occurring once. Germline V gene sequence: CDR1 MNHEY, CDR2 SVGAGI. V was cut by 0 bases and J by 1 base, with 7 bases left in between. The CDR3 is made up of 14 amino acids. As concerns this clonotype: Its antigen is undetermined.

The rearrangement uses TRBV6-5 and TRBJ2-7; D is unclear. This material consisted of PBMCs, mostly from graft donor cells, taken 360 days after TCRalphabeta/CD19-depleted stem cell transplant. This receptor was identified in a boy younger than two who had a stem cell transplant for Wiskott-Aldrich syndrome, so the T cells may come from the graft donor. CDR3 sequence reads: CASSYSAGSYEQYF. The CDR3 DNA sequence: TGTGCCAGCAGTTACTCAGCTGGTTCCTACGAGCAGTACTTC.